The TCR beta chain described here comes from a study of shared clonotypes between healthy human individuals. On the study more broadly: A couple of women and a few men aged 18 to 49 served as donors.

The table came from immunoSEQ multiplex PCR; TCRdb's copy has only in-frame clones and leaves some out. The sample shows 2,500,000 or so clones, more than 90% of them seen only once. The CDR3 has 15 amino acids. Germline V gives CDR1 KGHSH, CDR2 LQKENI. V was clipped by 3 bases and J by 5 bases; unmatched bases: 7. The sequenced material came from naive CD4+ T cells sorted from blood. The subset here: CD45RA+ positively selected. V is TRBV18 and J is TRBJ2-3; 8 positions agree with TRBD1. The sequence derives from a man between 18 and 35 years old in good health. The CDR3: CASSPPRGRKDTQYF. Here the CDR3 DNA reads TGTGCCAGCTCACCGCCCAGGGGGCGGAAAGATACGCAGTATTTT.